These 18 T cell receptor beta chains came from one sample sequenced in a study of cytomegalovirus exposure and HLA in healthy donors. PCR involved 60 Vbeta and 13 Jbeta primers. TCRdb's table, derived via immunoSEQ multiplex PCR, lists solely in-frame clones and lacks some. Of roughly 61,000 clones listed, more than 75% are singletons. The sequenced sample consisted of PBMCs. The origin of the receptors is a male donor in good health and CMV-seronegative.

This clone was recorded once. This chain joins TRBV19 and TRBJ2-5, with 11 bases aligning to TRBD2. The V segment lost 3 bases and the J segment 5 bases; nucleotides outside the gene matches: 5. Per germline, CDR1 LNHDA and CDR2 SQIVND (reference sequence). CDR3 length: 15 residues. CDR3 loop: CASSIGASGGETQYF. The CDR3 DNA follows: TGTGCCAGTAGTATCGGGGCTAGCGGGGGGGAGACCCAGTACTTC.

This clone was observed a few times. The chain is built from TRBV11-3 and TRBJ2-1; 7 nucleotides line up with TRBD1. Germline V gene sequence: CDR1 SGHNT, CDR2 YENEEA. CDR3 length: 14 residues. The V segment lost 4 bases and the J segment 7 bases; nucleotides outside the gene matches: 7. The CDR3: CASSYRDSRNEQFF. As DNA, the CDR3 is TGTGCCAGCAGCTATCGGGACAGCCGGAATGAGCAGTTCTTC.

J is TRBJ2-7 and V is TRBV5-4, with TRBD1 identical over 9 bases. V lost 4 bases to trimming and J lost 2 bases; unmatched junction nucleotides: 10. CDR3 length: 16 residues. The germline CDR1 and CDR2 sequences are SGHNT and YYREEE (reference sequence). CDR3 loop: CASSPPPGTGPYEQYF. Here the CDR3 DNA reads TGTGCCAGCAGCCCGCCCCCCGGGACAGGGCCCTACGAGCAGTACTTC.

This clone was seen more than once but under ten times. In nucleotides, the CDR3 is TGTGCCAGCAGCCTTCAGGGTCAGCCCACAGATACGCAGTATTTT. It encodes CASSLQGQPTDTQYF. The chain is built from TRBV7-2 and TRBJ2-3; D might be TRBD1 (5 bases). From germline, CDR1 is SGHTA and CDR2 FQGNSA. The CDR3 length is 15 residues. The V end lost 5 bases, the J end lost 2 bases, and 14 bases lay between the germline ends.

The J gene is TRBJ2-1, the V gene TRBV25-1; 8 bases map to TRBD2. V gave up 5 bases and J gave up 3 bases; unmatched junction bases: 6. The CDR3 is 15 residues long. The V gene's germline CDR1 is MGHDK and CDR2 SYGVNS. The CDR3 DNA reads as TGTGCCAGCAGTCAGGGACTAGATAGCTACAATGAGCAGTTCTTC. Residues: CASSQGLDSYNEQFF.

This clone has more than one count but fewer than ten. The chain couples TRBV7-3 to TRBJ2-5; 7 nucleotides align to TRBD1. Germline CDR1 and CDR2: SGHTA and FQGTGA. This CDR3 has 13 amino acids. Trimming took 5 bases from V and 7 from J; bases not matched to a gene: 7. In DNA form, the CDR3 reads TGTGCCAGCAGCCGGGACAGAGGGGCGACCCAGTACTTC. It codes for CASSRDRGATQYF.

CDR3 residues: CASSPPGSGAPYEQYF. CDR3 nucleotides: TGTGCCAGCTCACCACCGGGTAGCGGGGCGCCATACGAGCAGTACTTC. The chain joins TRBV18 to TRBJ2-7, with 8 bases identical to TRBD2. J was trimmed by 4 bases and V by 0 bases; bases with no gene match: 8. The CDR3 has 16 residues. The germline CDR1 and CDR2 sequences are KGHSH and LQKENI. The whole variable domain, remainder taken from reference TRBV18 and TRBJ2-7, is NAGVMQNPRHLVRRRGQEARLRCSPMKGHSHVYWYRQLPEEGLKFMVYLQKENIIDESGMPKERFSAEFPKEGPSILRIQQVVRGDSAAYFCASSPPGSGAPYEQYFGPGTRLTVT.

Comments on this clone: One end of the junction fails to match germline, which may point to a read error. V and J are TRBV7-9 and TRBJ1-1; TRBD1 matches 12 bases. The CDR3 totals 16 residues. Germline CDR1 is SEHNR and CDR2 is FQNEAQ (reference sequence). This CDR3 reads CSSSPGTGGIGTEAFF. DNA of the CDR3: TGTTCCAGCAGCCCCGGGACAGGGGGCATCGGCACTGAAGCTTTCTTT.

V is TRBV7-2 and J is TRBJ1-4; no definite D call. V gave up 5 bases and J gave up 7 bases, with 11 bases separating them. Per germline, CDR1 SGHTA and CDR2 FQGNSA. This CDR3 is built from 13 residues. The CDR3 sequence: CASSQAGPEKLFF. CDR3 DNA sequence: TGTGCCAGCAGCCAGGCGGGCCCTGAAAAACTGTTTTTT.

This chain's CDR3 is CATSRKTSGGLKGDTQYF. The CDR3 coding sequence is TGTGCCACCAGCAGAAAGACTAGCGGGGGTCTGAAGGGAGATACGCAGTATTTT. The genes are TRBV15 and TRBJ2-3, with 12 bases identical to TRBD2. The CDR3 length is 18 residues. Germline V gene sequence: CDR1 LNHNV, CDR2 YYDKDF (reference sequence). V gave up 2 bases and J gave up 5 bases; unmatched junction bases: 11. Together with reference TRBV15 and TRBJ2-3, the CDR3 gives the full variable domain: DAMVIQNPRYQVTQFGKPVTLSCSQTLNHNVMYWYQQKSSQAPKLLFHYYDKDFNNEADTPDNFQSRRPNTSFCFLDIRSPGLGDTAMYLCATSRKTSGGLKGDTQYFGPGTRLTVL.

This clone was recorded once. The rearrangement uses TRBV7-2 and TRBJ1-3; D gene unclear. CDR1 is SGHTA and CDR2 is FQGNSA in the germline V gene. Trimming cost V 4 bases and J 2 bases, with 12 bases left between them. This CDR3 spans 15 amino acids. The CDR3 protein is CASSYWTDPGNTIYF. DNA of the CDR3: TGTGCCAGCAGCTACTGGACTGATCCTGGAAACACCATATATTTT.

The chain combines TRBV5-4 with TRBJ2-5; the match to TRBD2 covers 7 bases. V lost 0 bases, J lost 2 bases, and 4 bases stayed unmatched. CDR1 and CDR2 (germline): SGHNT, YYREEE (reference sequence). This CDR3 region has 15 residues. As DNA, the CDR3 is TGTGCCAGCAGCTTGGTTGGGGGGGGACAAGAGACCCAGTACTTC. Protein sequence: CASSLVGGGQETQYF.

This CDR3 is CASSRTAGFTDTQYF. The CDR3 DNA reads as TGTGCCAGCAGCCGTACGGCGGGATTCACAGATACGCAGTATTTT. The J gene is TRBJ2-3, the V gene TRBV6-5; TRBD2 might be the D (6 bases). The CDR3 is made up of 15 amino acids. CDR1 is MNHEY and CDR2 is SVGAGI in the germline V gene. V lost 6 bases and J lost 2, with 15 bases in between.

The chain carries TRBV5-4 and TRBJ2-3; TRBD2 agrees at 10 bases. Per germline, CDR1 SGHNT and CDR2 YYREEE (reference sequence). V lost 4 bases to trimming and J lost 2 bases; unmatched junction nucleotides: 7. There are 16 residues in the CDR3. The CDR3, as DNA: TGTGCCAGCAGCGAGGGACTAGCGTTGTCCACAGATACGCAGTATTTT. Translation gives CASSEGLALSTDTQYF.

The V and J genes are TRBV10-3 and TRBJ2-5; the match to TRBD2 covers 7 bases. The DNA end lines up better with TRBJ2-7; the J call may be wrong. The CDR3 consists of 14 residues. Looked up from germline, CDR1 is ENHRY and CDR2 is SYGVKD. CDR3 nucleotide sequence: TGTGCCTTACGCAGGGAGGGAGTCTCCTACGAGCAGTACTTC. The encoded protein is CALRREGVSYEQYF.

The chain links TRBV10-3 to TRBJ1-2, with unresolved D. Germline lookup yields CDR1 ENHRY and CDR2 SYGVKD. Trimming took 0 bases from V and 0 from J, leaving 8 bases between them. There are 15 residues in the CDR3. DNA of the CDR3: TGTGCCATCAGTGAGTCGGTGTCAGCTAACTATGGCTACACCTTC. It encodes CAISESVSANYGYTF.

This chain joins TRBV5-1 and TRBJ2-1; 15 nucleotides match TRBD2. Germline-derived CDR1 and CDR2 are SGHRS and YFSETQ. The CDR3 sequence is 19 residues long. V was clipped by 4 bases and J by 2 bases; unmatched bases: 10. CDR3 protein: CASSRGLAGGPDPYNEQFF. The DNA for the CDR3 is TGCGCCAGCAGCAGGGGACTAGCGGGGGGCCCAGATCCCTACAATGAGCAGTTCTTC.

The rearrangement links TRBV18 to TRBJ1-2, with 9 positions matching TRBD1. CDR3 length: 15 residues. The germline gives CDR1 KGHSH, CDR2 LQKENI. The junction had 5 bases not matched to a gene; V was cut back by 3 bases and J by 3 bases. CDR3 in amino acids: CASSPSRDRDYGYTF. In DNA, the CDR3 is TGTGCCAGCTCACCTAGCCGGGACAGGGACTATGGCTACACCTTC.